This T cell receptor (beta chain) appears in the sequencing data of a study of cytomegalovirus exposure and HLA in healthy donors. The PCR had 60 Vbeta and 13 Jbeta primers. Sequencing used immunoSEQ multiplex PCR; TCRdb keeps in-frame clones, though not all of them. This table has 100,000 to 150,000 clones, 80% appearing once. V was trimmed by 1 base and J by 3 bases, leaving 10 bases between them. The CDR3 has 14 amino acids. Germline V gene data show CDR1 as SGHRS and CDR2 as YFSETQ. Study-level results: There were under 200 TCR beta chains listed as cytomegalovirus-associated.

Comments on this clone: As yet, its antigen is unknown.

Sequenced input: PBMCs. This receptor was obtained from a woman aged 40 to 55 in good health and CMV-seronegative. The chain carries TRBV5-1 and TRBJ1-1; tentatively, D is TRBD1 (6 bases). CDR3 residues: CASSLMGAYTEAFF. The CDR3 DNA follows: TGCGCCAGCAGCTTGATGGGGGCGTACACTGAAGCTTTCTTT.